This T cell receptor beta chain was sequenced during a study of T-cell memory formation after mild COVID-19. This CDR3 is built from 12 residues. Germline loops: CDR1 MNHEY, CDR2 SVGAGI. Trimming stripped 8 bases from V and 4 bases from J, with 8 bases between. MiXCR, run by TCRdb on the 5' RACE reads, gives a single entry per CDR3 protein. The sample contains about 100,000 distinct CDR3 sequences, over 15% of which appear only once. This clonotype is labeled medium-sized. V gene TRBV6-5 combines with J gene TRBJ2-2; weak D call: TRBD2 (5 bases). The clonotype was recovered from a man aged 18 to 29 who had mild COVID-19 (a few samples of this study predate the infection). Cell type and time point are not known. Source material: PBMCs or a T cell subset sorted from them (not recorded which). The CDR3 loop reads CASHGVTGELFF. For the CDR3, the DNA is TGTGCCAGCCACGGGGTCACCGGGGAGCTGTTTTTT.